Listed here are 27 T cell receptor beta chains from one sample, sequenced in a study of T-cell reconstitution after alpha-beta-depleted transplantation in children. Unique molecular identifiers were used to barcode this TCRbeta library. One entry per CDR3 protein results from TCRdb running MiXCR on the PCR reads. Here the sample spans over 450,000 distinct CDR3 sequences, approximately 10% being singletons. The starting material was PBMCs, obtained before TCRalphabeta/CD19-depleted stem cell transplant. The receptors originated from a child aged 2-15 years with inherited bone marrow failure, due to receive a stem cell transplant.

This clonotype was found many times. This rearrangement joins TRBV5-8 to TRBJ2-7; 7 nucleotides match TRBD1. CDR1 and CDR2 from the germline V gene are SGHTS and YDEGEE. CDR3 size: 14 residues. With V trimmed by 4 bases and J by 4 bases, 8 bases remained unmatched. The CDR3 protein is CASSKGGAEYEQYF. CDR3 nucleotides: TGTGCCAGCAGCAAAGGGGGCGCCGAGTACGAGCAGTACTTC.

The sample holds many counts of this clonotype. The chain carries TRBV28 and TRBJ2-2, with D perhaps assigned TRBD1 or TRBD2 (6 bases each). Germline V gene sequence: CDR1 MDHEN, CDR2 SYDVKM. The CDR3 contains 15 residues. V shed 3 bases and J shed 6 bases, with 14 bases lying between them. The DNA of the CDR3 is TGTGCCAGCAGTTTGGCCGGGGGCGCATCCGGGGAGCTGTTTTTT. Translating it yields CASSLAGGASGELFF.

The rearrangement joins TRBV27 to TRBJ2-1, with 7 bases fitting TRBD1. This CDR3 region has 14 residues. Germline trimming cut 7 bases from V and 5 bases from J; bases unmatched to any gene: 8. Germline V CDR1 and CDR2: MNHEY, SMNVEV (reference sequence). CDR3 coding DNA: TGTGCCAGCACCTCGCCGGGACAGAACAATGAGCAGTTCTTC. As protein: CASTSPGQNNEQFF.

This clonotype was seen at least ten times. The chain combines TRBV6-1 with TRBJ1-2; weak D call: TRBD1 (6 bases). CDR3 length equals 12 residues. Germline V gene data show CDR1 as MNHNS and CDR2 as SASEGT. V lost 4 bases to trimming and J lost 9 bases, with 12 bases between them. The chain's CDR3 is CASSGGGRSYTF. The CDR3 DNA is TGTGCCAGCAGTGGGGGGGGCCGGAGCTACACCTTC.

This clonotype was observed a few times. The rearrangement joins TRBV12-3 or TRBV12-4 to TRBJ1-6; D not resolved. The CDR3 runs 13 residues. The germline V and J ends were trimmed by 4 bases and 5 bases, with 6 bases remaining between them. Here the CDR3 DNA reads TGTGCCAGCAGTTATGGGAATAATTCACCCCTCCACTTT. It is translated as CASSYGNNSPLHF.

On this clonotype itself: A much more abundant neighbour one base away suggests this may be a read error. The genes are TRBV25-1 and TRBJ2-7, with TRBD1 identical over 7 bases. Germline CDR1 is MGHDK and CDR2 is SYGVNS. J was trimmed by 1 base and V by 4 bases; bases with no gene match: 10. This CDR3 comprises 16 residues. The CDR3 spells CASSGIRGGESYEQYF. The CDR3 DNA reads as TGTGCCAGCAGTGGGATAAGAGGGGGCGAGTCCTACGAGCAGTACTTC.

About this clonotype itself: A much larger clone sits a single nucleotide away, making a read error possible. The chain couples TRBV20-1 to TRBJ1-2, with D unresolved. The CDR3 spans 13 residues. CDR1 DFQATT and CDR2 SNEGSKA come from the germline V gene (reference sequence). Trimming stripped 6 bases from V and 8 bases from J, with 19 bases between. The CDR3, as DNA: TGCAGTGCGCAAGGGCCCTTGCTATGGGGCTACACCTTC. It specifies CSAQGPLLWGYTF.

This clonotype was observed at least ten times. The V and J genes are TRBV7-9 and TRBJ1-2; 9 bases are shared with TRBD1. The CDR3 is 14 amino acids. Germline-derived CDR1 and CDR2 are SEHNR and FQNEAQ (reference sequence). With V trimmed by 1 base and J by 8 bases, 5 bases remained unmatched. This chain's CDR3 is CASSLGGQGIGYTF. DNA for the CDR3: TGTGCCAGCAGCTTAGGGGGACAGGGTATCGGCTACACCTTC. The full variable domain, its missing parts supplied by reference TRBV7-9 and TRBJ1-2, is DTGVSQNPRHKITKRGQNVTFRCDPISEHNRLYWYRQTLGQGPEFLTYFQNEAQLEKSRLLSDRFSAERPKGSFSTLEIQRTEQGDSAMYLCASSLGGQGIGYTFGSGTRLTVV.

At least ten counts were recorded for this clonotype. The V call is TRBV2, the J call TRBJ2-5; TRBD1 aligns across 8 bases. Per the germline V gene, CDR1 is SNHLY and CDR2 is FYNNEI. V shed 6 bases, J shed 0 bases, and the junction held 3 bases outside the gene matches. This CDR3 spans 14 amino acids. The CDR3 DNA sequence: TGTGCCAGCAGCGAGGACAGGGACCAAGAGACCCAGTACTTC. Protein: CASSEDRDQETQYF.

This clonotype was detected many times. This sequence joins TRBV10-3 and TRBJ1-1, with 9 bases matching TRBD1. J was trimmed by 7 bases and V by 4 bases; bases with no gene match: 10. The CDR3 contains 15 residues. The germline gives CDR1 ENHRY, CDR2 SYGVKD. CDR3 in DNA: TGTGCCATCAGTGCGCCGGGACAGGGACTTGGTGAAGCTTTCTTT. Protein: CAISAPGQGLGEAFF.

The genes are TRBV19 and TRBJ1-2; D call uncertain. Germline CDR1 reads LNHDA; CDR2 reads SQIVND (reference sequence). Trimming took off 6 bases at V and 0 bases at J, with 14 bases between the two ends. The CDR3 is 15 amino acids. The CDR3 DNA reads TGTGCCAGTAGCCTCGGCGGAGGTTCTAACTATGGCTACACCTTC. Its translation is CASSLGGGSNYGYTF.

This clonotype has at least ten counts. This chain links TRBV7-9 with TRBJ1-1; D not resolved. Trimming left V 4 bases short and J 11 bases short, with 11 bases between. This CDR3 comprises 11 residues. Looked up from germline, CDR1 is SEHNR and CDR2 is FQNEAQ (reference sequence). As DNA, the CDR3 is TGTGCCAGCAGCTCACCAATGGGGGCTTTCTTT. This encodes CASSSPMGAFF. Based on the CDR3 plus reference TRBV7-9 and TRBJ1-1, the full variable domain is DTGVSQNPRHKITKRGQNVTFRCDPISEHNRLYWYRQTLGQGPEFLTYFQNEAQLEKSRLLSDRFSAERPKGSFSTLEIQRTEQGDSAMYLCASSSPMGAFFGQGTRLTVV.

The sample holds a few counts of this clonotype. The CDR3 protein is CSARVGNLVYNEQFF. CDR3 DNA sequence: TGCAGTGCTAGAGTGGGGAATCTGGTCTACAATGAGCAGTTCTTC. The chain has TRBV20-1 and TRBJ2-1, with D unresolved. The V gene's germline CDR1 is DFQATT and CDR2 SNEGSKA (reference sequence). The CDR3 loop spans 15 amino acids. The ends were cut back, 1 base at V and 3 bases at J, with 13 bases in the middle.

This clonotype was observed many times. The chain links TRBV7-9 to TRBJ2-7; 9 bases line up with TRBD1. CDR3 length: 15 residues. Germline V CDR1 and CDR2: SEHNR, FQNEAQ (reference sequence). The ends lost 5 bases at V and 2 bases at J; junction bases unmatched: 7. CDR3 nucleotide sequence: TGTGCCAGCAGCCCGGGGACAGGGACAACCTACGAGCAGTACTTC. Residues: CASSPGTGTTYEQYF.

With regard to this clonotype: A clone one base away is much larger, so this may be a read error. CDR3 bases: TGTGCCATCAATAGCGAAACGACCGGGGAGCTGTTTTTT. Translation gives CAINSETTGELFF. The V gene is TRBV10-3, the J gene TRBJ2-2; D might be TRBD2 (5 bases). Germline values: CDR1 ENHRY, CDR2 SYGVKD. The CDR3 totals 13 residues. Trimming shortened V by 7 bases and J by 5 bases, and 11 bases separated the two germline ends.

This clonotype appeared a few times. J is TRBJ2-1 and V is TRBV6-5; D remains unclear. Looked up from germline, CDR1 is MNHEY and CDR2 is SVGAGI. Trimming left V 0 bases short and J 9 bases short, with 12 bases between. CDR3 length: 14 amino acids. The CDR3 region is CASSYSNPPIEQFF. The CDR3 DNA reads TGTGCCAGCAGTTACTCGAACCCGCCAATTGAGCAGTTCTTC.

V is TRBV30 and J is TRBJ2-7; no firm D call. The CDR3 consists of 14 residues. Trimming removed 5 bases at V and 0 bases at J, with 14 bases between. The V gene's germline CDR1 is GTSNPN and CDR2 SVGIG (reference sequence). The CDR3 bases are TGTGCCTGGGGAGCCGGGCGTTACTCCTACGAGCAGTACTTC. Translation: CAWGAGRYSYEQYF. The whole variable domain, filled in from reference TRBV30 and TRBJ2-7, reads SQTIHQWPATLVQPVGSPLSLECTVEGTSNPNLYWYRQAAGRGLQLLFYSVGIGQISSEVPQNLSASRPQDRQFILSSKKLLLSDSGFYLCAWGAGRYSYEQYFGPGTRLTVT.

In the case of this clonotype: Being one base from a much bigger clone, this may be a read error. The chain links TRBV6-5 to TRBJ2-7; a possible D gene is TRBD2 (5 bases). CDR3 length: 14 residues. V was clipped by 2 bases and J by 5 bases, with 13 bases between them. Germline V lookup: CDR1 MNHEY, CDR2 SVGAGI. The CDR3 region has the DNA TGTGCCAGCAGTTACGACCGAGCGGCCCACGAGCAGTACTTC. Encoded protein: CASSYDRAAHEQYF.

This clonotype came up many times. The chain recombines TRBV14 with TRBJ1-2, with D possibly TRBD1 on 5 matching bases. CDR1 and CDR2 (germline): SGHDN, FVKESK. Trimming pared 0 bases from V and 7 bases from J, leaving 9 bases between. The CDR3 has 13 amino acids. CDR3 sequence: CASSQDPRAGYTF. DNA for the CDR3: TGTGCCAGCAGCCAAGATCCCAGGGCTGGCTACACCTTC. Variable domain in full (rest from reference TRBV14 and TRBJ1-2): EAGVTQFPSHSVIEKGQTVTLRCDPISGHDNLYWYRRVMGKEIKFLLHFVKESKQDESGMPNNRFLAERTGGTYSTLKVQPAELEDSGVYFCASSQDPRAGYTFGSGTRLTVV.

In its sample, this clonotype was seen a few times. V and J are TRBV5-4 and TRBJ2-7; D possibly corresponds to TRBD2 (6 bases). V lost 0 bases and J lost 0, with 13 bases in between. Per the germline V gene, CDR1 is SGHNT and CDR2 is YYREEE (reference sequence). The CDR3 runs 16 residues. CDR3 residues: CASSLAPGLVSYEQYF. CDR3 nucleotide sequence: TGTGCCAGCAGCTTGGCCCCGGGACTGGTCTCCTACGAGCAGTACTTC.

This clonotype was detected many times. The V and J genes are TRBV20-1 and TRBJ2-3; D might be TRBD1 (5 bases). Germline V lookup: CDR1 DFQATT, CDR2 SNEGSKA (reference sequence). The length of the CDR3 is 12 residues. The V end lost 3 bases, the J end lost 2 bases, and 6 bases lay between the germline ends. CDR3 DNA: TGCAGTGCTAGGGGGCACACAGATACGCAGTATTTT. Translation: CSARGHTDTQYF.

This clonotype was seen ten or more times. The chain links TRBV12-3 or TRBV12-4 to TRBJ2-1; no definite D call. There are 13 residues in the CDR3. Trimming stripped 6 bases from V and 0 bases from J, with 6 bases between. The CDR3 bases are TGTGCCAGCAGACCAAGCTCCTACAATGAGCAGTTCTTC. Protein product: CASRPSSYNEQFF.

This clonotype was observed a few times. V gene TRBV7-2 combines with J gene TRBJ2-7; 11 bases agree with TRBD2. The J segment lost 6 bases and the V segment lost 1 base, leaving 2 bases of the junction unmatched. This CDR3 has 14 amino acids. Germline values: CDR1 SGHTA, CDR2 FQGNSA. The CDR3 loop is CASSLVTSGSEQYF. CDR3 DNA: TGTGCCAGCAGCTTAGTCACTAGCGGGAGCGAGCAGTACTTC.

This clonotype appeared many times. V usage is TRBV30 and J usage is TRBJ2-7; 9 bases map to TRBD1. The ends lost 2 bases at V and 3 bases at J; junction bases unmatched: 5. The CDR3 spans 14 residues. Germline V gene data show CDR1 as GTSNPN and CDR2 as SVGIG (reference sequence). CDR3 in amino acids: CAWSPWDRVYEQYF. The CDR3 DNA reads TGTGCCTGGAGTCCATGGGACAGGGTCTACGAGCAGTACTTC.

This clonotype appeared many times. The V gene is TRBV9, the J gene TRBJ2-7; 14 bases match TRBD2. With V trimmed by 8 bases and J by 1 base, 11 bases remained unmatched. This CDR3 spans 17 amino acids. Looked up from germline, CDR1 is SGDLS and CDR2 is YYNGEE. The DNA for the CDR3 is TGTGCCAGTTCCAGCGGACTAGCGGGAGGTTTATCCTACGAGCAGTACTTC. Translation: CASSSGLAGGLSYEQYF.

The sample holds many counts of this clonotype. The V call is TRBV10-3, the J call TRBJ2-1; D remains unclear. Germline-derived CDR1 and CDR2 are ENHRY and SYGVKD. V lost 8 bases and J lost 3, with 14 bases in between. CDR3 length: 14 residues. CDR3 residues: CAIAEGIYYNEQFF. The DNA of the CDR3 is TGTGCCATCGCTGAAGGAATCTACTACAATGAGCAGTTCTTC.

The V gene is TRBV6-1, the J gene TRBJ2-7, with TRBD2 identical over 7 bases. This CDR3 has 15 amino acids. In germline, CDR1 is MNHNS, CDR2 SASEGT. V shed 2 bases and J 0 bases; nucleotides not matched to a gene: 4. DNA of the CDR3: TGTGCCAGCAGTGAATCAAGCGGGAACTCCTACGAGCAGTACTTC. Encoded protein: CASSESSGNSYEQYF.